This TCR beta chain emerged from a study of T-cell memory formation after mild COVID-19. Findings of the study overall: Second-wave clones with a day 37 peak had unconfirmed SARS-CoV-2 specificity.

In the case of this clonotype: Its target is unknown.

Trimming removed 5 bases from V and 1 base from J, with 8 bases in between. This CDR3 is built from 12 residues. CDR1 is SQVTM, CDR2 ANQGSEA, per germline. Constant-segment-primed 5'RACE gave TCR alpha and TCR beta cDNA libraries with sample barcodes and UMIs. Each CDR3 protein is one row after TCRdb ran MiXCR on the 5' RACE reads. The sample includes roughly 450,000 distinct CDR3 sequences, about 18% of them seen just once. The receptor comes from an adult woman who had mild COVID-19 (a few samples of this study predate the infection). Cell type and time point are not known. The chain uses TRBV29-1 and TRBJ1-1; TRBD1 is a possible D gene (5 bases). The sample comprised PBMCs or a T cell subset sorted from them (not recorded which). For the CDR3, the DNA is TGCAGCGTTTGGGGCTCGAACACTGAAGCTTTCTTT. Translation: CSVWGSNTEAFF.